A single sample gave rise to the 8 T cell receptor beta chains below, sequenced in a study of blood T cell repertoires in COVID-19. Sequenced by immunoSEQ multiplex PCR; TCRdb stores in-frame clones only, minus some. This sample has roughly 290,000 clones, with around nine tenths found just once. Sequencing was done on a sample of PBMCs or T cells enriched from blood (not recorded which). These receptors were collected from a middle-aged woman who had recovered from COVID-19.

The rearrangement uses TRBV6-5 and TRBJ1-6; TRBD1 matches 7 bases. Germline V gene lookup returns CDR1 MNHEY and CDR2 SVGAGI. V gave up 11 bases and J gave up 3 bases; unmatched junction bases: 4. This CDR3 contains 13 residues. The CDR3 nucleotides are TGTGCCGCTGACAGGGACTATAATTCACCCCTCCACTTT. It encodes CAADRDYNSPLHF.

The V and J genes are TRBV6-1 and TRBJ2-1; the D gene is possibly TRBD2 (6 bases). The CDR3 covers 16 residues. Germline CDR1 is MNHNS and CDR2 is SASEGT. Trimming left V 4 bases short and J 4 bases short, with 17 bases between. CDR3 protein: CASSVGEAPPYNEQFF. For the CDR3, the DNA is TGTGCCAGCAGTGTGGGGGAGGCCCCCCCATACAATGAGCAGTTCTTC.

The rearrangement links TRBV2 to TRBJ2-4; D is possibly TRBD1 (5 bases). Germline assignment: CDR1 SNHLY and CDR2 FYNNEI. The CDR3 consists of 14 residues. Between the trimmed V and J ends, which lost 7 bases and 1 base, there was a span of 11 bases. CDR3 nucleotides: TGTGCCAGCACTTGGACACGGGCCAAAAACATTCAGTACTTC. This sequence encodes CASTWTRAKNIQYF.

This chain links TRBV11-3 with TRBJ2-1, with 8 bases fitting TRBD2. The CDR3 loop spans 16 amino acids. V trimming: 3 bases; J trimming: 2 bases; junction bases outside the gene matches: 6. Germline V gene lookup returns CDR1 SGHNT and CDR2 YENEEA. CDR3 sequence: CASSFTSGFPYNEQFF. The CDR3 DNA reads as TGTGCCAGCAGCTTCACTAGCGGATTTCCCTACAATGAGCAGTTCTTC.

The V gene is TRBV7-2, the J gene TRBJ2-7, with D perhaps TRBD1 (5 bases). Germline V gives CDR1 SGHTA, CDR2 FQGNSA. V was trimmed by 2 bases and J by 4 bases, leaving 9 bases between them. The CDR3 sequence is 13 residues long. The CDR3 nucleotides are TGTGCCAGCAGCTTAAGGGGCCAGTACGAGCAGTACTTC. Protein product: CASSLRGQYEQYF.

The chain uses TRBV7-9 and TRBJ2-4; 8 nucleotides line up with TRBD1. The CDR3 is 13 residues long. Trimming removed 5 bases from V and 6 bases from J; junction bases left unmatched: 3. Germline CDR1 and CDR2: SEHNR and FQNEAQ (reference sequence). CDR3 loop: CASSLGQGNIQYF. As DNA, the CDR3 is TGTGCCAGCAGCCTCGGACAGGGAAACATTCAGTACTTC.

The chain recombines TRBV9 with TRBJ2-1; 12 bases are shared with TRBD2. The germline V gene encodes CDR1 SGDLS and CDR2 YYNGEE. J was trimmed by 4 bases and V by 4 bases; bases with no gene match: 3. This CDR3 is 15 amino acids long. CDR3 protein: CASSYLAGGYNEQFF. The CDR3 nucleotides read TGTGCCAGCAGCTACCTAGCGGGAGGGTACAATGAGCAGTTCTTC.

This sequence joins TRBV23-1 and TRBJ2-7, with TRBD2 matching over 8 bases. TRBV23-1 qualifies as an ORF whose function is uncertain. CDR3 length equals 14 residues. Trimming took 6 bases from V and 5 from J; bases not matched to a gene: 9. The DNA for the CDR3 is TGCGCCAGCAGCCGAGCGGGAGTCCTGGACGAGCAGTACTTC. The encoded protein is CASSRAGVLDEQYF.